What follows is one T cell receptor beta chain and its context. This sample is part of a study of T cell changes during pregnancy in multiple sclerosis. The length of the CDR3 is 12 residues. The germline V gene has CDR1 GTSNPN and CDR2 SVGIG (reference sequence). Trimming shortened V by 3 bases and J by 7 bases, and 12 bases separated the two germline ends. Profiling relied on immunoSEQ multiplex PCR, and the TCRdb table lists in-frame clones only, not all of them. The table has about 36,000 clones, 93% seen once. The J gene is TRBJ1-1, the V gene TRBV30, with D unresolved. Sequences were derived from CD4+ T cells from peripheral blood mononuclear cells, sampled in the first trimester of pregnancy. This TCR was recovered from a female donor with multiple sclerosis, enrolled in a pregnancy study. The CDR3 reads CAWRPQDREAFF. The CDR3 DNA reads TGTGCCTGGAGGCCCCAGGATCGTGAAGCTTTCTTT.